This TCR beta chain comes out of a study of blood T cell repertoires in COVID-19. Study summary: COVID-19 samples from acute and convalescent phases originated in the United States, Italy and Spain. T cells, B-cell-depleted T cells, or PBMCs provided the cDNA or gDNA that served as material.

Authors' processing steps: Counts of nucleated cells, estimated from reference gene primer amplification, were obtained. Data came from immunoSEQ multiplex PCR; TCRdb stores just in-frame clones and leaves some out. Clone size and the V and J calls come from that table; the DNA yielded D and trimming. The table records about 360,000 clones, 83% of them present only once. This receptor was identified in a man aged 25-45 years with active or convalescent COVID-19. The sample comprised peripheral blood.

CDR3 protein: CASSLPTMNTEAFF. Written as DNA, the CDR3 is TGTGCCAGCAGCCTTCCTACCATGAACACTGAAGCTTTCTTT. The chain has TRBV5-8 and TRBJ1-1; D ambiguous. CDR1 and CDR2 (germline): SGHTS, YDEGEE. V was pared by 4 bases and J by 0 bases, with 10 bases between. The CDR3 loop spans 14 amino acids.